The T cell receptor (beta chain) under discussion was sequenced for a study of T cell clonotyping in hematopoietic cell transplantation. Study-wide background: Pretransplant recipient samples were taken after cytoreduction. Study results and limitations: Broader posttransplant TCR repertoire diversity was predicted by graft donor and pretransplant recipient Inverse Simpson Index values. Few recipient clonotypes overlapped donors; over 97% were de novo at given depth.

Using immunoSEQ multiplex PCR, the repertoire was profiled, and TCRdb retains in-frame clones only, with some absent. This table holds 25,000 to 30,000 clones, more than 65% found once. The length of the CDR3 is 17 residues. Germline values: CDR1 SEHNR, CDR2 FQNEAQ (reference sequence). Trimming pared 5 bases from V and 1 base from J, leaving 20 bases between. Time point denoted: recipient sample about 28 days before transplant, after cytoreduction. Samples: about 28 days before transplant, then days 30, 100 and 180 after. Of note for this clone: The antigen is not known.

Sample: peripheral blood mononuclear cells, taken before stem cell transplant. J is TRBJ1-1 and V is TRBV7-9; TRBD1 might be the D (5 bases). This clonotype was sampled from a man in his forties with acute myeloid leukemia. Some clones in this sample may be carry-over from other donors' samples. The CDR3 sequence: CASSQSIGRGRNTEAFF. The CDR3 DNA follows: TGTGCCAGCAGCCAGTCTATTGGCCGGGGCAGGAACACTGAAGCTTTCTTT.